The clone carrying this TCR beta chain was observed a handful of times. The source of the sample is a study of T cell repertoires in cytomegalovirus infection. V shed 0 bases and J shed 1 base, with 11 bases lying between them. This CDR3 spans 15 amino acids. The V gene's germline CDR1 is DFQATT and CDR2 SNEGSKA (reference sequence). TCRdb passed the reads through MiXCR, listing each CDR3 protein once. This sample has around 310,000 distinct CDR3 sequences, with around a sixth found just once. The specimen sequenced was PBMCs. This receptor was identified in a human donor in good health (CMV status not recorded). Some clones in this sample may be carry-over from other donors' samples. The genes are TRBV20-1 and TRBJ2-3; D is perhaps TRBD1 or TRBD2 (5 bases each). The CDR3 loop reads CSARDRGRGTDTQYF. The CDR3, as DNA: TGCAGTGCTAGAGATCGGGGACGGGGCACAGATACGCAGTATTTT.